Each of the 23 T cell receptor beta chains below was sequenced from the same sample in a study of T cells expressing NK-cell markers. TCRdb reworked the 5' RACE reads into one entry per CDR3 protein, no DNA. The listing records over 100,000 distinct CDR3 sequences. Input material: blood T cells: a sorted CD56 or NKG2C T cell subset, CD4+ or CD8+ T cells, or bulk PBMC T cells (not recorded which). The receptors stem from a woman between 18 and 75 years old in good health.

The chain recombines TRBV4-1 with TRBJ2-7; the D gene TCRdb calls, TRBD2, cannot be checked with no DNA. This CDR3 has 15 amino acids. Germline loops: CDR1 MGHRA, CDR2 YSYEKL. The chain's CDR3 is CASSQGSLAGDEQYF.

This rearrangement joins TRBV4-3 to TRBJ1-2; TCRdb's D call of TRBD1 is untestable without DNA. This CDR3 comprises 14 residues. The V gene's germline CDR1 is LGHNA and CDR2 YSLEER. CDR3 loop: CASSQEVGRLGYTF.

The rearrangement links TRBV29-1 to TRBJ2-2. CDR1 SQVTM and CDR2 ANQGSEA come from the germline V gene. The CDR3 consists of 13 residues. CDR3 sequence reads: CSVGLGDTGELFF.

The rearrangement links TRBV6-5 to TRBJ2-3; with no DNA, the TCRdb D assignment of TRBD2 cannot be verified. CDR1 is MNHEY and CDR2 is SVGAGI in the germline V gene. This CDR3 contains 18 residues. The CDR3 is CASSYSLLAGGNTDTQYF.

The V gene is TRBV6-5, the J gene TRBJ2-2; with no DNA, the TCRdb D assignment of TRBD2 cannot be verified. Germline CDR1 and CDR2: MNHEY and SVGAGI. CDR3 size: 15 residues. CDR3 in amino acids: CASSYGLAISGELFF.

V and J are TRBV11-2 and TRBJ1-2; TCRdb's D call of TRBD1 is untestable without DNA. The CDR3 covers 15 residues. Germline-derived CDR1 and CDR2 are SGHAT and FQNNGV. The CDR3 loop reads CASSSRQGVNYGYTF.

The V gene is TRBV11-2, the J gene TRBJ2-6. This CDR3 contains 14 residues. Germline CDR1 is SGHAT and CDR2 is FQNNGV. The CDR3 loop is CASSHSTGANVLTF.

The rearrangement joins TRBV7-6 to TRBJ2-5; TCRdb returns TRBD1, unconfirmable since there is no DNA. The CDR3 covers 16 residues. CDR1 is SGHVS and CDR2 is FNYEAQ in the germline V gene. Here the CDR3 reads CASRPTRTQGEETQYF.

The chain uses TRBV6-1 and TRBJ1-1; the D gene TCRdb calls, TRBD1, cannot be checked with no DNA. Germline V gene lookup returns CDR1 MNHNS and CDR2 SASEGT. The CDR3 spans 16 residues. The CDR3 protein is CASISVQVNMNTEAFF.

The V gene is TRBV7-7, the J gene TRBJ2-2; TCRdb's assignment of TRBD2 cannot be checked, as there is no DNA. From germline, CDR1 is SSHAT and CDR2 FNYEAQ (reference sequence). The CDR3 runs 18 residues. This CDR3 is CASSLTSGGDANTGELFF.

The chain links TRBV4-1 to TRBJ2-3; no DNA is available, so the TRBD1 call from TCRdb remains unchecked. The CDR3 spans 17 residues. The germline CDR1 and CDR2 sequences are MGHRA and YSYEKL. The CDR3 loop reads CASSQGTGAPFTDTQYF.

The rearrangement joins TRBV29-1 to TRBJ2-1; TCRdb indicates TRBD1, and absent DNA this call remains unverified. CDR3 length: 18 residues. CDR1 is SQVTM and CDR2 is ANQGSEA in the germline V gene. The CDR3 sequence is CSVVWQGNPRSSYNEQFF.

The gene calls are TRBV7-9 and TRBJ2-1; TCRdb reports TRBD2, a call that lacks DNA to check it against. Germline lookup yields CDR1 SEHNR and CDR2 FQNEAQ (reference sequence). CDR3 length equals 16 residues. The CDR3 sequence: CASSLVTSGTRGEQFF.

This sequence joins TRBV28 and TRBJ2-7; TCRdb picks TRBD1, but there is no DNA to check that call. The germline V gene has CDR1 MDHEN and CDR2 SYDVKM. The CDR3 loop spans 14 amino acids. The CDR3: CASRHFDRANEQYF.

The CDR3 reads CASSATGGETQYF. V and J are TRBV6-4 and TRBJ2-5; TCRdb outputs TRBD1, but without DNA this stays unchecked. Germline-derived CDR1 and CDR2 are MRHNA and SNTAGT. This CDR3 is 13 amino acids long.

The CDR3 spells CSARDRLVHYNEQFF. The chain joins TRBV20-1 to TRBJ2-1. CDR3 length: 15 amino acids. Germline V gene data show CDR1 as DFQATT and CDR2 as SNEGSKA (reference sequence).

J is TRBJ1-2 and V is TRBV29-1; TCRdb reports TRBD1, a call that lacks DNA to check it against. The CDR3 is made up of 14 amino acids. CDR1 and CDR2 from the germline V gene are SQVTM and ANQGSEA. The CDR3 is CSVEDRGTGGGYTF. The whole variable domain, filled in from reference TRBV29-1 and TRBJ1-2, reads SAVISQKPSRDICQRGTSLTIQCQVDSQVTMMFWYRQQPGQSLTLIATANQGSEATYESGFVIDKFPISRPNLTFSTLTVSNMSPEDSSIYLCSVEDRGTGGGYTFGSGTRLTVV.

CDR3 residues: CSVQNQETQYF. The chain carries TRBV29-1 and TRBJ2-5. Looked up from germline, CDR1 is SQVTM and CDR2 is ANQGSEA. The length of the CDR3 is 11 residues.

The genes are TRBV18 and TRBJ2-1. The germline CDR1 and CDR2 sequences are KGHSH and LQKENI. The CDR3 totals 17 residues. CDR3 residues: CASSPISMGFDYNEQFF.

The chain couples TRBV3-1 to TRBJ1-1; TCRdb picks TRBD1, but there is no DNA to check that call. Germline CDR1 reads LGHDT; CDR2 reads YNNKEL (reference sequence). The CDR3 sequence is 14 residues long. The CDR3 sequence: CASSQVGAATEAFF. Combining the CDR3 with reference TRBV3-1 and TRBJ1-1 gives the whole variable domain DTAVSQTPKYLVTQMGNDKSIKCEQNLGHDTMYWYKQDSKKFLKIMFSYNNKELIINETVPNRFSPKSPDKAHLNLHINSLELGDSAVYFCASSQVGAATEAFFGQGTRLTVV.

The chain links TRBV11-2 to TRBJ1-1. The CDR3 spans 13 residues. Germline values: CDR1 SGHAT, CDR2 FQNNGV. This CDR3 is CASSSDGYTEAFF.

V gene TRBV7-8 combines with J gene TRBJ1-1; TCRdb designates TRBD1, a call that cannot be tested without DNA. This CDR3 contains 14 residues. Germline assignment: CDR1 SGHVS and CDR2 FQNEAQ. The CDR3 reads CASSLVSTGTEAFF. Together with reference TRBV7-8 and TRBJ1-1, the CDR3 gives the full variable domain: GAGVSQSPRYKVAKRGQDVALRCDPISGHVSLFWYQQALGQGPEFLTYFQNEAQLDKSGLPSDRFFAERPEGSVSTLKIQRTQQEDSAVYLCASSLVSTGTEAFFGQGTRLTVV.

The V gene is TRBV9, the J gene TRBJ2-3. The CDR3 runs 13 residues. Germline V lookup: CDR1 SGDLS, CDR2 YYNGEE. CDR3 region: CASSVLGTDTQYF.